Following are 25 T cell receptor beta chains from one sample sequenced in a study of shared clonotypes between healthy human individuals. Clones were sequenced by immunoSEQ multiplex PCR, and TCRdb holds only the in-frame ones, with some missing. This sample has 2.3 million or so clones, with roughly 93% found just once. The sample comprised naive CD4+ T cells from PBMCs. The sample's subset: CD45RA+ positively selected. The receptors originated from a man between 18 and 35 years old in good health. Some clones in this sample may be carry-over from other donors' samples.

On this clone: The same CDR3 arises from other DNA sequences in this sample as well. The chain is built from TRBV28 and TRBJ1-1; perhaps TRBD1 as D (5 bases). V lost 2 bases to trimming and J lost 1 base, with 8 bases between them. The V gene's germline CDR1 is MDHEN and CDR2 SYDVKM. The CDR3 consists of 14 residues. Written as DNA, the CDR3 is TGTGCCAGCAGTTTACCAGGGAGGAACACTGAAGCTTTCTTT. It yields the protein CASSLPGRNTEAFF.

The chain recombines TRBV18 with TRBJ2-3; no definite D call. The length of the CDR3 is 14 residues. CDR1 is KGHSH, CDR2 LQKENI, per germline. V lost 1 base to trimming and J lost 4 bases, with 9 bases between them. The DNA of the CDR3 is TGTGCCAGCTCACCACTACGCTCGGCAGATACGCAGTATTTT. It encodes CASSPLRSADTQYF.

The V and J genes are TRBV5-4 and TRBJ2-2; D call uncertain. The CDR3 sequence is 13 residues long. CDR1 SGHNT and CDR2 YYREEE come from the germline V gene (reference sequence). The V end was cut by 4 bases, the J end by 6 bases, with 10 bases between. Written as DNA, the CDR3 is TGTGCCAGCAGCGATACCGCGCCCGGGGAGCTGTTTTTT. Protein: CASSDTAPGELFF.

CDR3 protein: CASSQGQQNTGELFF. CDR3 DNA: TGCGCCAGCAGCCAGGGACAGCAGAACACCGGGGAGCTGTTTTTT. The gene calls are TRBV5-1 and TRBJ2-2, with 7 bases fitting TRBD1. CDR1 and CDR2 (germline): SGHRS, YFSETQ. This CDR3 comprises 15 residues. V shed 4 bases and J 1 base; nucleotides not matched to a gene: 4.

The rearrangement joins TRBV18 to TRBJ2-7; TRBD2 matches 7 bases. This CDR3 has 16 amino acids. Germline assignment: CDR1 KGHSH and CDR2 LQKENI. With 1 base clipped from V and 3 bases from J, the junction kept 9 bases outside the gene matches. The DNA for the CDR3 is TGTGCCAGCTCACCACTTCTAGCGGAAACAAACTACGAGCAGTACTTC. Its translation: CASSPLLAETNYEQYF.

Details on this clone: Distinct nucleotide sequences in the sample also encode this CDR3. The genes are TRBV6-5 and TRBJ1-5, with D perhaps TRBD1 (6 bases). Germline values: CDR1 MNHEY, CDR2 SVGAGI. The ends were cut back, 6 bases at V and 0 bases at J, with 12 bases in the middle. The CDR3 is 15 residues long. The CDR3 sequence is CASSPGQYSNQPQHF. The CDR3 region has the DNA TGTGCCAGCAGCCCTGGACAGTATAGCAATCAGCCCCAGCATTTT.

V gene TRBV11-3 combines with J gene TRBJ2-1, with 9 positions matching TRBD2. Germline-derived CDR1 and CDR2 are SGHNT and YENEEA. The ends lost 1 base at V and 9 bases at J; junction bases unmatched: 4. The CDR3 is made up of 14 amino acids. CDR3: CASSLGRLAVEQFF. For the CDR3, the DNA is TGTGCCAGCAGCTTAGGACGACTAGCGGTTGAGCAGTTCTTC.

The genes are TRBV7-2 and TRBJ1-4, with D maybe TRBD1 (6 bases). The CDR3 extends over 14 amino acids. Between the trimmed V and J ends, which lost 1 base and 6 bases, there was a span of 9 bases. The germline V gene encodes CDR1 SGHTA and CDR2 FQGNSA. In DNA, the CDR3 is TGTGCCAGCAGCTTAGACCGGACAGATGAAAAACTGTTTTTT. Translation gives CASSLDRTDEKLFF.

The chain couples TRBV2 to TRBJ1-1; 7 bases fit TRBD1. The germline gives CDR1 SNHLY, CDR2 FYNNEI. The CDR3 extends over 16 amino acids. Trimming cost V 3 bases and J 5 bases; bases outside gene matches: 12. CDR3 coding DNA: TGTGCCAGCAGTGAGTCGGGAGGGGGCTATGGGACTGAAGCTTTCTTT. It translates to CASSESGGGYGTEAFF.

V is TRBV7-9 and J is TRBJ2-3; the match to TRBD1 covers 7 bases. Per the germline V gene, CDR1 is SEHNR and CDR2 is FQNEAQ (reference sequence). V dropped 5 bases and J dropped 6; count of bases not matched to a gene: 14. This CDR3 comprises 16 residues. The CDR3 coding sequence is TGTGCCAGCAGCCGGTTTACAGGGGCCACCAGGGATACGCAGTATTTT. This gives the protein CASSRFTGATRDTQYF.

This clone was observed once. This chain joins TRBV5-1 and TRBJ2-7; 8 positions match TRBD2. V gave up 6 bases and J gave up 5 bases; unmatched junction bases: 10. This CDR3 is built from 14 residues. Germline loops: CDR1 SGHRS, CDR2 YFSETQ. In DNA form, the CDR3 reads TGCGCCAGCACTAGCGGGTCCTTATCGGACGAGCAGTACTTC. Amino acid sequence: CASTSGSLSDEQYF.

This clone was found once. This rearrangement joins TRBV7-3 to TRBJ2-5; the D gene is possibly TRBD2 (6 bases). The CDR3 length is 16 residues. Germline CDR1 and CDR2: SGHTA and FQGTGA. Trimming removed 1 base from V and 5 bases from J, with 17 bases in between. The CDR3 spells CASSLRGLGLGETQYF. Written as DNA, the CDR3 is TGTGCCAGCAGCTTAAGGGGACTGGGCTTGGGGGAGACCCAGTACTTC.

The CDR3 loop is CASRRGGTEVNEQFF. DNA for the CDR3: TGTGCCAGCAGGCGCGGCGGGACTGAAGTAAATGAGCAGTTCTTC. The chain has TRBV2 and TRBJ2-1; TRBD2 is a possible D gene (6 bases). Germline-derived CDR1 and CDR2 are SNHLY and FYNNEI. V was pared by 6 bases and J by 7 bases, with 19 bases between. This CDR3 comprises 15 residues.

This clone was found once. The chain uses TRBV7-3 and TRBJ2-5; 10 nucleotides agree with TRBD2. V lost 2 bases, J lost 5 bases, and 8 bases stayed unmatched. The germline V gene has CDR1 SGHTA and CDR2 FQGTGA. The CDR3 loop spans 16 amino acids. The CDR3 DNA is TGTGCCAGCAGCTTACGATTGGCTAGCGGGAGCGAGACCCAGTACTTC. Translation gives CASSLRLASGSETQYF.

This sequence joins TRBV11-2 and TRBJ1-2; 7 nucleotides match TRBD1. Germline lookup yields CDR1 SGHAT and CDR2 FQNNGV. The V gene end was trimmed by 5 bases and the J gene end by 4 bases; junction bases not matched to a gene: 4. The CDR3 extends over 13 amino acids. The CDR3 region has the DNA TGTGCCAGCAGCCAGGGACAGTTCTATGGCTACACCTTC. Translating it yields CASSQGQFYGYTF.

This clone was observed a single time. The V and J genes are TRBV27 and TRBJ2-6; D call uncertain. The CDR3 consists of 15 residues. V was cut by 3 bases and J by 0 bases, with 6 bases left in between. CDR1 MNHEY and CDR2 SMNVEV come from the germline V gene (reference sequence). CDR3 sequence: CASSFGGSGANVLTF. The CDR3, as DNA: TGTGCCAGCAGTTTTGGTGGCTCTGGGGCCAACGTCCTGACTTTC.

The V gene is TRBV2, the J gene TRBJ2-7; D is possibly TRBD1 (5 bases). The germline gives CDR1 SNHLY, CDR2 FYNNEI. The CDR3 consists of 14 residues. V shed 6 bases and J shed 1 base, with 13 bases lying between them. The CDR3 region is CASRRLQGSYEQYF. The CDR3 DNA reads as TGTGCCAGCAGGCGTTTGCAGGGTTCCTACGAGCAGTACTTC.

This chain links TRBV7-9 with TRBJ1-5; unclear D gene. The V gene lost 1 base and the J gene lost 6 bases, with 10 bases spanning the gap. The CDR3 contains 14 residues. Germline assignment: CDR1 SEHNR and CDR2 FQNEAQ (reference sequence). The CDR3 loop is CASSLGDSAQPQHF. The CDR3, as DNA: TGTGCCAGCAGCTTAGGGGATTCTGCTCAGCCCCAGCATTTT. Full variable domain (outside the CDR3, taken from reference TRBV7-9 and TRBJ1-5): DTGVSQNPRHKITKRGQNVTFRCDPISEHNRLYWYRQTLGQGPEFLTYFQNEAQLEKSRLLSDRFSAERPKGSFSTLEIQRTEQGDSAMYLCASSLGDSAQPQHFGDGTRLSIL.

The V call is TRBV28, the J call TRBJ2-1; D not resolved. Germline assignment: CDR1 MDHEN and CDR2 SYDVKM. The V end was cut by 6 bases, the J end by 9 bases, with 21 bases between. This CDR3 is 15 amino acids long. The CDR3 coding sequence is TGTGCCAGCAGCCCAAGGGTGGGCAGGCCGAGTGAGCAGTTCTTC. Protein: CASSPRVGRPSEQFF. Full variable domain (outside the CDR3, taken from reference TRBV28 and TRBJ2-1): DVKVTQSSRYLVKRTGEKVFLECVQDMDHENMFWYRQDPGLGLRLIYFSYDVKMKEKGDIPEGYSVSREKKERFSLILESASTNQTSMYLCASSPRVGRPSEQFFGPGTRLTVL.

The chain carries TRBV11-2 and TRBJ2-7; 11 bases line up with TRBD2. In germline, CDR1 is SGHAT, CDR2 FQNNGV. The V segment lost 2 bases and the J segment 6 bases; nucleotides outside the gene matches: 6. This CDR3 has 15 residues. DNA of the CDR3: TGTGCCAGCAGCTTATTAGCGGGAGGGTCCGGCGAGCAGTACTTC. Protein: CASSLLAGGSGEQYF.

In regard to this clone: Its ends do not fully match the called genes, so a read error is possible. The chain links TRBV30 to TRBJ2-5; 9 nucleotides agree with TRBD1. The CDR3 totals 11 residues. Germline V gene lookup returns CDR1 GTSNPN and CDR2 SVGIG (reference sequence). CDR3 nucleotides: TGTGGATGGACAGGGGCAGAGGCCCAGTACTTC. Translating gives CGWTGAEAQYF. Filled out from reference TRBV30 and TRBJ2-5, the complete variable domain reads SQTIHQWPATLVQPVGSPLSLECTVEGTSNPNLYWYRQAAGRGLQLLFYSVGIGQISSEVPQNLSASRPQDRQFILSSKKLLLSDSGFYLCGWTGAEAQYFGPGTRLLVL.

V gene TRBV6-5 combines with J gene TRBJ2-2, with D unclear. The CDR3 loop spans 14 amino acids. Between the trimmed V and J ends, which lost 3 bases and 5 bases, there was a span of 10 bases. Germline-derived CDR1 and CDR2 are MNHEY and SVGAGI. The CDR3 region is CASSYNFGTGELFF. The CDR3 coding sequence is TGTGCCAGCAGTTATAATTTCGGAACCGGGGAGCTGTTTTTT.

Here the CDR3 DNA reads TGCGCCAGCAGCGGGGACAGAGCTTTCTACGAGCAGTACTTC. It codes for CASSGDRAFYEQYF. This chain uses TRBV5-1 with TRBJ2-7, with 7 bases lining up with TRBD1. J gave up 3 bases and V 4 bases, and 7 bases lay outside the gene matches. This CDR3 comprises 14 residues. Germline assignment: CDR1 SGHRS and CDR2 YFSETQ.

The V gene is TRBV18, the J gene TRBJ2-2, with TRBD1 identical over 9 bases. Germline assignment: CDR1 KGHSH and CDR2 LQKENI. CDR3 length: 17 residues. Trimming cost V 0 bases and J 0 bases; bases outside gene matches: 2. In DNA, the CDR3 is TGTGCCAGCTCACCACCGTACAGGGGGCCGAACACCGGGGAGCTGTTTTTT. Protein sequence: CASSPPYRGPNTGELFF.

This chain connects TRBV5-6 to TRBJ1-2; 7 bases match TRBD1. Germline CDR1 is SGHDT and CDR2 is YYEEEE. The V gene end was trimmed by 4 bases and the J gene end by 6 bases; junction bases not matched to a gene: 6. CDR3 length equals 13 residues. CDR3 nucleotides: TGTGCCAGCAGCCGGACAGGCGTCGATGGCTACACCTTC. It encodes CASSRTGVDGYTF.